This T cell receptor beta chain was captured by sequencing in a study of siplizumab effects on memory and regulatory T cells. Overall study findings and caveats: Naive T cells appeared more varied than memory cells and looked like key alloresponse contributors.

Looked up from germline, CDR1 is MNHEY and CDR2 is SVGAGI. Trimming took off 6 bases at V and 2 bases at J, with 14 bases between the two ends. The CDR3 is 15 amino acids. Around 96,000 TCR templates were measured in each sample. Profiled with immunoSEQ multiplex PCR; TCRdb holds only in-frame clones, not every one. Found here are more than 95,000 clones, over 90% of them singletons; the top ten hold about 0.62%. Concerning this clone itself: The antigen remains undetermined.

The sample consisted of Tregs sorted from blood. The chain employs TRBV6-5 and TRBJ1-5, with unresolved D. This clonotype originated in a human donor in good health. The CDR3 loop reads CASSSGFLGNQPQHF. The CDR3 nucleotides read TGTGCCAGCAGCTCGGGGTTTTTGGGCAATCAGCCCCAGCATTTT.